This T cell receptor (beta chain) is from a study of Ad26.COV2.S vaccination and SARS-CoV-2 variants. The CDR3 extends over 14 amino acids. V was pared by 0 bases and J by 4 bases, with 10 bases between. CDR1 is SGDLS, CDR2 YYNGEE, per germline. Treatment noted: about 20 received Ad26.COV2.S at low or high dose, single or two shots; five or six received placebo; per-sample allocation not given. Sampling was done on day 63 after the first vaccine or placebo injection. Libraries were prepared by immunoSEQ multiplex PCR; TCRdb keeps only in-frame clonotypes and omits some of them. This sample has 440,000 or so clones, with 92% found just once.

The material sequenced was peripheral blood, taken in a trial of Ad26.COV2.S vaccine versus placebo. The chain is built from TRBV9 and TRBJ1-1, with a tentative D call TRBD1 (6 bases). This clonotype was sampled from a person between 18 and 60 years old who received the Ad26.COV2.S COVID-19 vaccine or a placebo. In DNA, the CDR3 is TGTGCCAGCAGCGTAGCACAGGGCTCCACTGAAGCTTTCTTT. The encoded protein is CASSVAQGSTEAFF.